This entry describes one T cell receptor beta chain. Its antigen is unknown. This CDR3 spans 15 amino acids. Trimming stripped 0 bases from V and 7 bases from J, with 17 bases between. Germline CDR1 and CDR2: SGHRS and YFSETQ. The PCR ran on 60 Vbeta and 13 Jbeta primers. Source study methods: The count from a later analysis was tens of millions of unique TCR beta chains, some 10 million of them shared. TCRdb's table, derived via immunoSEQ multiplex PCR, lists solely in-frame clones and lacks some. Clone size and the V and J calls come from that table; the DNA yielded D and trimming. The table has around 150,000 clones, approximately 79% seen once. The data were taken from a study of cytomegalovirus exposure and HLA in healthy donors. Study-wide context: Across almost 400 genotyped donors, roughly 80% landed in the Caucasian-associated ancestry cluster.

Broader study findings: According to the study, roughly 180 TCR beta chains were cytomegalovirus-associated. Some V segments could not be told apart, so they were left out, TRBV6-2 and TRBV6-3 among them.

V and J are TRBV5-1 and TRBJ2-7; D is possibly TRBD2 (5 bases). This TCR derives from a man aged 45-65 years in good health and CMV-seropositive. Sequencing input: PBMCs. DNA for the CDR3: TGCGCCAGCAGCTTGGGCGGTCCGGGATCGGGTGAGCAGTACTTC. It encodes CASSLGGPGSGEQYF.